This TCR beta chain was sequenced in a study of cytomegalovirus exposure and HLA in healthy donors. Study-level points and caveats: In an earlier analysis, about 87% or about 30%: the productive usage of most TCR beta V segments. Sequencing artifact likely explains a cluster of highly shared sequence variants. Most TCR sequences proved rare, with some public TCRs found in many donors.

About this clone: Its cognate antigen is unknown.

The PCR used 60 Vbeta and 13 Jbeta primers. Repertoires were generated with immunoSEQ multiplex PCR, while TCRdb's copy carries only in-frame clones and drops some. In the table there are about 140,000 clones, approximately 80% of which are singletons. These donors, healthy bone marrow donors, were studied. CDR3 length: 15 residues. Trimming cost V 7 bases and J 7 bases; bases outside gene matches: 12. Germline V lookup: CDR1 MNHEY, CDR2 SMNVEV (reference sequence). V and J are TRBV27 and TRBJ2-1; 8 bases agree with TRBD2. The receptor's source is a man younger than 40 in good health and CMV-seronegative. The sequencing sample was made of PBMCs. DNA for the CDR3: TGTGCCAGCAATTTTCGACTAGCGACCCAGAATGAGCAGTTCTTC. It codes for CASNFRLATQNEQFF.